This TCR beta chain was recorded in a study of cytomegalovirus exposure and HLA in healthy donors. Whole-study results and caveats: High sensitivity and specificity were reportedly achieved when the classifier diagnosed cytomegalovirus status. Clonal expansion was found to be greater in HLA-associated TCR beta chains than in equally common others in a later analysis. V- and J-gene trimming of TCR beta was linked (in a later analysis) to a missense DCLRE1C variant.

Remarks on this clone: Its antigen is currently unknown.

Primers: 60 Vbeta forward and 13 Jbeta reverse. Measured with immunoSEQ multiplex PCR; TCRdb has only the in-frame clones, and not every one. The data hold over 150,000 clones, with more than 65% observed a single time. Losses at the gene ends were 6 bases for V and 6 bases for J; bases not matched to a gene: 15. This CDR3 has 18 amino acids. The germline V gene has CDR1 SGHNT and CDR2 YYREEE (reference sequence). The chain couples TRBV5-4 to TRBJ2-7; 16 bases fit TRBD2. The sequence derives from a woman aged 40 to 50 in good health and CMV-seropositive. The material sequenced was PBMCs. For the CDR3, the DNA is TGTGCCAGCACCGAAGCGGGACTAGCGGGAGGGCCGAATCGCGAGCAGTACTTC. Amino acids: CASTEAGLAGGPNREQYF.